This T cell receptor beta chain was profiled in a study of blood T cell repertoires in COVID-19. Germline CDR1 SGHRS, CDR2 YFSETQ. The junction had 5 bases not matched to a gene; V was cut back by 6 bases and J by 1 base. The CDR3 sequence is 15 residues long. The protocol was immunoSEQ multiplex PCR, while the TCRdb copy is restricted to in-frame clones and leaves out a portion. Of some 150,000 clones in the sample, 84% were seen once. This clonotype was obtained from a man between 65 and 85 years old with acute or convalescent COVID-19. The genes are TRBV5-1 and TRBJ2-2; 8 nucleotides line up with TRBD1. Sequenced sample: peripheral blood. The CDR3 here is CASKLQGGNTGELFF. CDR3 coding DNA: TGCGCCAGCAAGCTACAGGGGGGGAACACCGGGGAGCTGTTTTTT.